The clone carrying this T cell receptor beta chain was seen a handful of times. The data originate from a study of CD8 T cells in Susac syndrome. The V gene lost 4 bases and the J gene lost 4 bases, with 4 bases spanning the gap. This CDR3 is built from 11 residues. Germline V gene data show CDR1 as MDHEN and CDR2 as SYDVKM. Through negative isolation, CD4+ and CD8+ T cells were obtained, while TEMRA cells were enriched using FACS. An amount of RNA that ranged from roughly 0.45 to 1 ug was reverse transcribed with random hexamers. A multiplex approach, immunoSEQ multiplex PCR, amplified TCR beta CDR3 across 54 Vbeta and 13 Jbeta. TCRdb itself ran the immunoSEQ multiplex PCR reads through MiXCR, one entry per CDR3 protein. The repertoire holds 150,000 to 200,000 distinct CDR3 sequences, with around 96% as singletons.

The TCR sequence derives from a human donor with multiple sclerosis. The chain employs TRBV28 and TRBJ2-5; D not resolved. Sample: CD8+ T cells from PBMCs. In DNA form, the CDR3 reads TGTGCCAGCAGTTGGGGAGAGACCCAGTACTTC. It encodes CASSWGETQYF.